The source of this TCR beta chain is a study of PD-L1 blockade in urothelial cancer (dated by TCRdb to 2017 to 2019). In terms of the full investigation: All patients started therapy around 2014 and received atezolizumab 1,200 mg intravenously every 3 weeks. About 85% of the 29 patients were identified as males with urothelial cancer of bladder origin, and a prior smoking history was reported by 18 of 29 patients. An ECOG performance status of 0 or 1 was recorded for the patients, and 0 to 3 prior chemotherapy regimens had been received by the patients. Blood samples were analyzed at two time points: 3 weeks after treatment start (second dose) and 6 weeks after treatment start. Blood samples gave a median of around 140,000 T cells and 82,636 unique TCRs, with a median clonality of 0.080. An exploratory multi-omic analysis was conducted of the somatic, immune and clinical correlates of response to PD-L1 blockade with atezolizumab in urothelial cancer. TCR sequencing covered pretreatment tumor samples and matched, serially collected peripheral blood taken before and after atezolizumab treatment. Durable clinical benefit was defined as a progression-free survival longer than 6 months, and TCR features were additionally tested against progression-free survival and overall survival. Whole exome sequencing and RNA sequencing of pretreatment tumors were performed alongside TCR sequencing in the same patients. Under 10 patients achieved durable clinical benefit and approximately 20 did not. Pretreatment blood TCR-seq was available for under 35 patients, at least one posttreatment blood collection was obtained for about 24 patients, and tumor TCR-seq was available for about 24 patients. On the study overall, not on this receptor specifically: A pretreatment peripheral blood TCR clonality below the median was linked to improved progression-free and overall survival. Because of the small sample size (n = 29) and the many exploratory analyses performed, the results are intended to be regarded as hypothesis-generating. At 3 weeks after the start of treatment, tumor-associated TCR clones in peripheral blood had expanded more in patients with durable benefit (n ≈ 24, p = 0.022).

Trimming leaves V shorter by 6 bases and J shorter by 3 bases, with the junction holding 3 bases beyond the gene matches. CDR1 is given as MNHNY and CDR2 as SVGAGI, both from the germline V gene (reference sequence). The CDR3 covers 14 residues, taking in both the cysteine and the phenylalanine. This entry keeps only the CDR3 DNA: 42 bases, framed from base 1. According to the study, the label for this sample's time point signals: peripheral blood 6 weeks after treatment start. A total of approximately 27 patients with locally advanced or metastatic urothelial carcinoma, treated at Memorial Sloan Kettering on a trial protocol, made up the cohort. Peripheral blood mononuclear cells were collected pretreatment and during treatment, with between 1 and 8 total time points obtained per patient. The Qiagen DNeasy Blood extraction kit was used to purify genomic DNA from total PBMCs and tumor samples. PBMCs were collected pretreatment and during treatment, and were isolated and stored as previously described.

Remarks on this clone: Its binding antigen is unknown. Per-nucleotide qualities are absent, and no much larger clonotype sits a single base away.

Each PCR received spiked-in synthetic TCR analog templates so that absolute template abundance could be estimated from read counts. TCRbeta CDR3 regions were amplified from genomic DNA with bias-controlled V and J gene primers using the immunoSEQ assay. Sequencing of rearranged TCRbeta segments was performed at approximately 20X coverage. On the authors' methods: Clustering was used to correct sequencing errors, and CDR3s were annotated against IMGT to assign V, D and J genes. Downstream analyses used only productive TCRbeta rearrangements, leaving out any out-of-frame or stop-codon sequences. To compute clonality, Shannon entropy was normalized by the log of the number of unique productive sequences and then subtracted from one. Clones differing between time points or between blood and tumor were identified by Fisher's exact test with Benjamini-Hochberg correction at adjusted p below 0.01. Held by TCRdb, this immuneACCESS table contains in-frame sequences only and omits some clones. Under half of the omission traces to an unresolved V gene where checked; the cause of the rest is unknown. V, J and clone size were drawn from that table, and D and trimming were deduced from the DNA. This sample has about 50,000 clones in its table, and roughly 86% of those were observed once. More than 9% of the sample rests with the top ten.

This TCR derives from a man aged 60 to 69 with urothelial cancer. The chain is encoded by TRBV6-6 joined to TRBJ2-1; 9 bases in the junction line up with TRBD1. The sequencing used PBMCs, collected around atezolizumab (anti-PD-L1) treatment. The base sequence is TGTGCCAGCAGCCGGGACAGGGACTACAATGAGCAGTTCTTC. This gives the protein CASSRDRDYNEQFF.